What follows describes a single T cell receptor (beta chain). What it binds is not known. The data stem from a study of shared clonotypes between healthy human individuals. Study observations and caveats: With several donors compared, around 5% of naive CD4 clonotypes were shared.

V was pared by 5 bases and J by 5 bases, with 13 bases between. CDR1 SEHNR and CDR2 FQNEAQ come from the germline V gene (reference sequence). This CDR3 has 14 residues. Every immunoSEQ plate was one replicate of a subset's evenly spread DNA. Profiled with immunoSEQ multiplex PCR; TCRdb holds only in-frame clones, not every one. The sample lists some 2.1 million clones; 90% to 95% were seen once. This receptor was identified in a man between 18 and 35 years old in good health. The chain links TRBV7-9 to TRBJ2-1; D call uncertain. Sequencing used naive CD4+ T cells sorted from blood. Subset defined: CD45RA+ positively selected. Written as DNA, the CDR3 is TGTGCCAGCAGCCTAGAGGCAGTGAACAATGAGCAGTTCTTC. It codes for CASSLEAVNNEQFF. The full variable domain, with the rest looked up from reference TRBV7-9 and TRBJ2-1, is DTGVSQNPRHKITKRGQNVTFRCDPISEHNRLYWYRQTLGQGPEFLTYFQNEAQLEKSRLLSDRFSAERPKGSFSTLEIQRTEQGDSAMYLCASSLEAVNNEQFFGPGTRLTVL.